Reported below is one T cell receptor beta chain. Antigen specificity is unknown. The length of the CDR3 is 13 residues. CDR1 is MDHEN, CDR2 SYDVKM, per germline. V lost 6 bases, J lost 3 bases, and 12 bases lay in between. The sample comes from a study of shared clonotypes between healthy human individuals. Overall study context: Sampling drew on donors who were a couple of women and a few men aged 18 to 49. Overall study results and limits: Shared clonotypes: approximately 4.5% naive CD4, about 3.5% naive CD8, over 2% memory CD4, approximately 0.41% memory CD8.

Across several immunoSEQ plates, the genomic DNA of each subset was split evenly. The authors' processing: Junction-only immunoSEQ sequences carried no quality scores, so filtering differed. Clones were read by immunoSEQ multiplex PCR, and TCRdb kept only the in-frame ones, dropping some. Clonal size and the V and J genes are those of that table, whereas D and trimming came from the DNA. There are about 1.1 million clones in the sample; about 80% occur only once, and almost 0.9% lies in the top ten. The sequence derives from a man aged 18 to 29 in good health. Some clones in this sample may be carry-over from other donors' samples. Sequences were obtained from memory CD4+ T cells from PBMCs. Subset here: CD45RA-negative fraction. The J gene is TRBJ2-7, the V gene TRBV28, with TRBD1 as a possible D gene (5 bases). The CDR3 coding sequence is TGTGCCAGCAGACAGGACCATAACTACGAGCAGTACTTC. It specifies CASRQDHNYEQYF.